The T cell receptor (beta chain) under discussion was sequenced for a study of shared clonotypes between healthy human individuals. CD45RO negativity and positive selection for CCR7 defined naive CD8 cells, a population that excluded terminally differentiated effector memory CD45RA+ cells. Study outcomes and limitations: Non-shared clonotypes showed lower generation probabilities than clonotypes common to all four donors. Among donors, clonotype sharing was expected to be affected by sequencing depth. In general, naive subsets displayed greater estimated richness than memory subsets did.

Losses at the gene ends were 4 bases for V and 2 bases for J; bases not matched to a gene: 4. Germline CDR1 is LGHNA and CDR2 is YSLEER. CDR3 length: 15 residues. About 30,000 T cell genomes, or approximately 190 ng DNA, went into the sorted-subset replicate PCRs. The data were produced by immunoSEQ multiplex PCR, yet TCRdb's version contains in-frame clones alone and is incomplete. Of 2 million to 2.5 million clones listed, about 95% are singletons. Remarks on this clone: As yet, its antigen is unknown.

This rearrangement joins TRBV4-3 to TRBJ2-5, with TRBD2 matching 10 bases. What was sequenced was naive CD8+ T cells sorted from blood. The TCR comes from a man between 18 and 29 years old in good health. The CDR3 loop reads CASSRGTSVQETQYF. As DNA, the CDR3 is TGCGCCAGCAGCCGAGGGACTAGCGTACAAGAGACCCAGTACTTC.